Following are 21 T cell receptor beta chains from one sample sequenced in a study of T cell repertoires in cytomegalovirus infection. TCRdb itself ran the reads through MiXCR, one entry per CDR3 protein. The sample holds about 310,000 distinct CDR3 sequences, around 9.6% seen once. Specimen: PBMCs. The receptors were sampled from a human donor in good health (CMV status not recorded). Some clones in this sample may be carry-over from other donors' samples.

The sample holds many counts of this clonotype. This chain links TRBV5-6 with TRBJ2-3; maybe TRBD2 (6 bases). CDR1 is SGHDT, CDR2 YYEEEE, per germline. V lost 1 base, J lost 2 bases, and 14 bases lay in between. The CDR3 totals 16 residues. The CDR3 nucleotides are TGTGCCAGCAGCTTGTTAGGCGGGGAGATCACAGATACGCAGTATTTT. This codes for CASSLLGGEITDTQYF.

In this sample, this clonotype turned up many times. The V call is TRBV11-2, the J call TRBJ2-1; no firm D call. Germline CDR1 SGHAT, CDR2 FQNNGV. V gave up 2 bases and J gave up 7 bases, with 18 bases separating them. The length of the CDR3 is 16 residues. The chain's CDR3 is CASSLRASPSQNEQFF. The CDR3 nucleotides read TGTGCCAGCAGCTTAAGGGCCAGCCCCTCTCAGAATGAGCAGTTCTTC.

This clonotype occurred many times. The CDR3 DNA follows: TGCAGTGCTAGAGATCGGGTCAGGAGCTCCTACGAGCAGTACTTC. Translated, it gives CSARDRVRSSYEQYF. The gene calls are TRBV20-1 and TRBJ2-7; D is ambiguous. The V gene lost 0 bases and the J gene lost 0 bases, with 12 bases spanning the gap. This CDR3 is 15 amino acids long. Germline V lookup: CDR1 DFQATT, CDR2 SNEGSKA (reference sequence).

This clonotype was counted at least ten times. The chain links TRBV28 to TRBJ2-1; 9 bases are a match to TRBD2. This CDR3 comprises 15 residues. The germline CDR1 and CDR2 sequences are MDHEN and SYDVKM. Trimming at V came to 1 base and at J to 10 bases, leaving 8 bases not matched to a gene. CDR3 in DNA: TGTGCCAGCAGTTTATATTCTGCGGGGGGGCAAGAGCAGTTCTTC. Translated, it gives CASSLYSAGGQEQFF.

This clonotype has a count of ten or more. The chain recombines TRBV29-1 with TRBJ2-5; TRBD2 matches 9 bases. This CDR3 comprises 13 residues. Germline V CDR1 and CDR2: SQVTM, ANQGSEA. The CDR3 nucleotides read TGCGGGACCGGCGGGGGGGCGTGGGAGACCCAGTACTTC. Translating gives CGTGGGAWETQYF.

This clonotype showed up many times. V usage is TRBV12-3 or TRBV12-4 and J usage is TRBJ2-7; 10 bases match TRBD2. The junction had 5 bases not matched to a gene; V was cut back by 3 bases and J by 3 bases. The CDR3 spans 15 residues. This CDR3 reads CASSLESGGVYEQYF. Here the CDR3 DNA reads TGTGCCAGCAGTTTGGAGAGCGGGGGGGTCTACGAGCAGTACTTC.

This clonotype has at least ten counts. The genes are TRBV7-2 and TRBJ1-1, with a tentative D call TRBD1 (6 bases). Germline V gene data show CDR1 as SGHTA and CDR2 as FQGNSA. V was cut by 6 bases and J by 4 bases, with 15 bases left in between. The CDR3 covers 14 residues. The CDR3 region is CASSSTGSPTEAFF. The CDR3 DNA reads as TGTGCCAGCAGTAGTACAGGGTCCCCCACTGAAGCTTTCTTT.

This clonotype showed up many times. The gene calls are TRBV11-2 and TRBJ1-1; no definite D call. The length of the CDR3 is 13 residues. Germline-derived CDR1 and CDR2 are SGHAT and FQNNGV. V lost 5 bases, J lost 1 base, and 8 bases lay in between. This CDR3 is CASSPNSNTEAFF. The CDR3 DNA reads as TGTGCCAGCAGCCCGAACTCGAACACTGAAGCTTTCTTT.

This clonotype was observed a single time. Given a much more abundant clone one base away, this may be a read error. The rearrangement uses TRBV20-1 and TRBJ2-1, with 9 bases fitting TRBD1. Looked up from germline, CDR1 is DFQATT and CDR2 is SNEGSKA (reference sequence). The CDR3 is made up of 14 amino acids. J gave up 14 bases and V 6 bases, and 17 bases lay outside the gene matches. The CDR3 loop is CSAPKQGAEFGKFF. Written as DNA, the CDR3 is TGCAGTGCGCCTAAACAGGGGGCGGAGTTCGGGAAGTTCTTC.

This clonotype appeared many times. The V gene is TRBV5-1, the J gene TRBJ2-2; D is undetermined. The V gene's germline CDR1 is SGHRS and CDR2 YFSETQ. V was clipped by 0 bases and J by 3 bases, with 9 bases between them. The CDR3 is 15 residues long. CDR3 region: CASSLEYAYTGELFF. For the CDR3, the DNA is TGCGCCAGCAGCTTGGAATATGCTTACACCGGGGAGCTGTTTTTT.

This clonotype came up many times. The chain combines TRBV25-1 with TRBJ2-2; 8 bases match TRBD2. This CDR3 contains 17 residues. Germline V gene data show CDR1 as MGHDK and CDR2 as SYGVNS. V lost 0 bases to trimming and J lost 1 base; unmatched junction nucleotides: 4. CDR3: CASSEYAGGENTGELFF. CDR3 nucleotide sequence: TGTGCCAGCAGTGAATATGCGGGGGGCGAGAACACCGGGGAGCTGTTTTTT. Supplemented by reference TRBV25-1 and TRBJ2-2, the full variable domain reads EADIYQTPRYLVIGTGKKITLECSQTMGHDKMYWYQQDPGMELHLIHYSYGVNSTEKGDLSSESTVSRIRTEHFPLTLESARPSHTSQYLCASSEYAGGENTGELFFGEGSRLTVL.

There are many counts of this clonotype. The genes are TRBV6-6 and TRBJ2-7, with D hard to call. The germline gives CDR1 MNHNY, CDR2 SVGAGI (reference sequence). V was clipped by 5 bases and J by 0 bases, with 2 bases between them. This CDR3 comprises 11 residues. The CDR3 nucleotides are TGTGCCAGCAGTCCCTCCTACGAGCAGTACGTC. It is translated as CASSPSYEQYV.

This clonotype was seen only a few times. V gene TRBV3-1 combines with J gene TRBJ2-1, with TRBD1 matching over 8 bases. The germline V gene has CDR1 LGHDT and CDR2 YNNKEL (reference sequence). There are 14 residues in the CDR3. V dropped 3 bases and J dropped 7; count of bases not matched to a gene: 5. The CDR3 DNA reads as TGTGCCAGCAGCCACCTTCGGACAGGGAATGAGCAGTTCTTC. The encoded protein is CASSHLRTGNEQFF.

The chain couples TRBV9 to TRBJ2-1, with D unresolved. The CDR3 runs to 12 residues. V was trimmed by 2 bases and J by 9 bases, leaving 9 bases between them. CDR1 is SGDLS, CDR2 YYNGEE, per germline. The chain's CDR3 is CASSVVMGEQFF. CDR3 coding DNA: TGTGCCAGCAGCGTTGTCATGGGTGAGCAGTTCTTC.

The chain combines TRBV20-1 with TRBJ1-2; TRBD1 might be the D (5 bases). Germline V gene sequence: CDR1 DFQATT, CDR2 SNEGSKA (reference sequence). V lost 6 bases and J lost 8, with 19 bases in between. CDR3 length: 13 amino acids. As DNA, the CDR3 is TGCAGTGCGACGGACATGGGGGTCTTAGGCTACACCTTC. It is translated as CSATDMGVLGYTF.

The rearrangement joins TRBV10-1 to TRBJ2-2; D is ambiguous. The V end lost 2 bases, the J end lost 0 bases, and 13 bases lay between the germline ends. Looked up from germline, CDR1 is WNHNN and CDR2 is SYGVQD (reference sequence). CDR3 length equals 17 residues. CDR3 nucleotide sequence: TGCGCCAGCAGTGAGCCTTTTGGGGAAGCGAACACCGGGGAGCTGTTTTTT. As protein: CASSEPFGEANTGELFF.

This clonotype was picked up a small number of times. J is TRBJ1-2 and V is TRBV28; 7 bases map to TRBD1. Looked up from germline, CDR1 is MDHEN and CDR2 is SYDVKM. J was trimmed by 8 bases and V by 2 bases; bases with no gene match: 11. This CDR3 contains 15 residues. The CDR3 bases are TGTGCCAGCAGTTTAAGGAGGAGGACAGGTGGGGGCTACACCTTC. Translating it yields CASSLRRRTGGGYTF.

This clonotype was seen ten or more times. The genes are TRBV28 and TRBJ1-1; 8 bases agree with TRBD1. The length of the CDR3 is 15 residues. The V and J ends lost 4 bases and 3 bases, in that order; junction bases with no gene match: 7. The germline V gene has CDR1 MDHEN and CDR2 SYDVKM. The CDR3 here is CASSSHRGFDTEAFF. CDR3 nucleotide sequence: TGTGCCAGCAGTTCCCACAGGGGGTTTGACACTGAAGCTTTCTTT.

The sample holds a few counts of this clonotype. A much larger clone sits a single nucleotide away, making a read error possible. This chain uses TRBV3-1 with TRBJ1-1; D is unresolved. The germline gives CDR1 LGHDT, CDR2 YNNKEL (reference sequence). The CDR3 has 13 residues. With 3 bases removed from V and 1 base from J, the gap between germline ends came to 6 bases. CDR3 region: CASSHRGNTEAFF. CDR3 DNA sequence: TGTGCCAGCAGCCATCGGGGGAACACTGAAGCTTTCTTT.

This clonotype was seen repeatedly, ten times or more. The gene calls are TRBV7-9 and TRBJ1-3; D unresolved. Trimming pared 5 bases from V and 15 bases from J, leaving 17 bases between. Germline assignment: CDR1 SEHNR and CDR2 FQNEAQ (reference sequence). The CDR3 is made up of 12 amino acids. The CDR3 DNA follows: TGTGCCAGCAGCCAAGTGGGCGAAGGTGGATATTTT. This codes for CASSQVGEGGYF.

This clonotype was counted many times. The chain recombines TRBV28 with TRBJ2-2; TRBD1 or TRBD2 may be the D gene (6 bases each). The CDR3 runs to 14 residues. Trimming stripped 2 bases from V and 7 bases from J, with 11 bases between. The germline gives CDR1 MDHEN, CDR2 SYDVKM. CDR3 nucleotide sequence: TGTGCCAGCAGTTTAACCGGGGGCAGCGGGGAGCTGTTTTTT. Translation gives CASSLTGGSGELFF. The complete variable domain, with remaining parts taken from reference TRBV28 and TRBJ2-2, reads DVKVTQSSRYLVKRTGEKVFLECVQDMDHENMFWYRQDPGLGLRLIYFSYDVKMKEKGDIPEGYSVSREKKERFSLILESASTNQTSMYLCASSLTGGSGELFFGEGSRLTVL.